This T cell receptor beta chain was identified in a study of CD8 T cells in ankylosing spondylitis (dated by TCRdb to between 2016 and 2019). For context, the study as a whole: To find TCR variants linked to disease, the study profiled T cell receptor beta repertoires in ankylosing spondylitis patients and healthy donors. The full study cohort comprised about 24 ankylosing spondylitis patients and roughly 110 healthy donors. Samples of peripheral blood were taken, and for ankylosing spondylitis patients, synovial fluid was collected as well. Study-level results and caveats: Some of the motif variants had been reported before in the synovial fluid and blood of reactive arthritis patients, a finding that suggests common disease-initiation mechanisms. In peripheral blood, the disease-linked clones were found at relatively low frequencies and had a CD8+ phenotype. Blood from ankylosing spondylitis patients appeared to be characterized by a TCR beta motif made up of fewer than ten highly homologous amino acid variants. The disease-linked clones were reported as significantly enriched in matched synovial fluid samples from ankylosing spondylitis patients.

CDR1 and CDR2 were assigned from the germline V gene as SNHLY and FYNNEI. Trimming costs V 7 bases and J 0 bases, and their ends lie 10 bases apart. The CDR3 runs 13 residues from the cysteine to the phenylalanine. CDR3 DNA only is kept here, 39 bases in frame from base 1. In its sample, this clonotype was seen a few times. Its specific antigen is unknown. Per-base qualities were not stored, and no clone one base away is much larger. For sequencing, an Illumina HiSeq 2500 was employed. Quantitative 5'-RACE with molecular barcodes was the method used to prepare the TCR beta libraries. The study's processing was this. A new computational method, built on a probabilistic model of VDJ rearrangement, was used to identify disease-linked TCR variants. The raw public reads went through TCRdb reprocessing: fastp at Q25, MiXCR clone calling, in-frame beta chains kept. All rows with the same CDR3 protein become a single entry with the most common DNA and genes. What appears here as the V and J calls and clone size reflects TCRdb's work, not the paper's. Present in this sample are some 450,000 distinct CDR3 sequences, 15% to 20% of which were seen just once. The ten largest account for around 0.92% of the sample.

The chain uses TRBV2 and TRBJ2-7, with a tentative D call of TRBD1 or TRBD2, each matching 7 bases. The sequence derives from a male donor with ankylosing spondylitis. Input material: blood, either unsorted or a sorted T cell fraction (not recorded which). The nucleotides read TGTGCCAGCAAGCGGGACAGCTCCTACGAGCAGTACTTC. This sequence encodes CASKRDSSYEQYF.